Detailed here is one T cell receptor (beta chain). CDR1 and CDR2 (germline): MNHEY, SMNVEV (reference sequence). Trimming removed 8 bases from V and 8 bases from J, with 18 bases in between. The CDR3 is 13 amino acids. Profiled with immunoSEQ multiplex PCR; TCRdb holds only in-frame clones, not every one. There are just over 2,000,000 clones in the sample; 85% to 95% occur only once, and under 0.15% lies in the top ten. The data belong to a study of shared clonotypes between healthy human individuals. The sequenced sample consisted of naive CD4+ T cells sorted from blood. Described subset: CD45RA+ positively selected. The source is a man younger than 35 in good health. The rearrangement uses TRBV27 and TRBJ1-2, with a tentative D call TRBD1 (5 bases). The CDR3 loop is CASGPLGPRGYTF. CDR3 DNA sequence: TGTGCCAGCGGACCTTTGGGGCCAAGGGGCTACACCTTC.